One sample yielded the 9 T cell receptor beta chains listed below, sequenced in a study of CD8+CD57+ T cells in acquired aplastic anemia. The use of genomic DNA as template underpinned the TCR beta VDJ and CDR3 profiling. MiXCR, applied by TCRdb to the reads, yields one record per CDR3 protein. This sample carries about 160,000 distinct CDR3 sequences, roughly 40% of them seen once, and the ten largest clones take under 1.2%. Sequencing was done on a sample of sorted CD4+, CD8+, or CD8+CD57+ T cells (not recorded which) from PBMCs. Source of these receptors: a human donor in good health.

This clonotype has just a few counts. The chain employs TRBV29-1 and TRBJ2-3, with TRBD2 identical over 9 bases. CDR1 SQVTM and CDR2 ANQGSEA come from the germline V gene. The CDR3 consists of 14 residues. The ends lost 1 base at V and 4 bases at J; junction bases unmatched: 3. DNA for the CDR3: TGCAGCGTTGAAGGCGCGGGAGGGCCAGATACGCAGTATTTT. It translates to CSVEGAGGPDTQYF.

This clonotype was observed at least ten times. CDR3 in DNA: TGCGCCAGCAGCCAAGGGCTCTCAGGGGCATATCAGCCCCAGCATTTT. Its translation is CASSQGLSGAYQPQHF. The chain uses TRBV4-3 and TRBJ1-5, with D maybe TRBD1 (6 bases). The CDR3 is 16 amino acids. The germline V and J ends were trimmed by 1 base and 5 bases, with 15 bases remaining between them. Germline lookup yields CDR1 LGHNA and CDR2 YSLEER.

This clonotype was observed many times. This chain uses TRBV16 with TRBJ1-5; no clear D. V lost 1 base and J lost 3, with 7 bases in between. The CDR3 is 14 amino acids. Germline CDR1 reads KGHSY; CDR2 reads FQNENV. CDR3 loop: CASSQLSVNQPQHF. Here the CDR3 DNA reads TGTGCCAGCAGCCAATTGTCAGTCAATCAGCCCCAGCATTTT.

This clonotype was detected ten times or more. The V call is TRBV7-2, the J call TRBJ2-1; maybe TRBD2 (6 bases). The V gene's germline CDR1 is SGHTA and CDR2 FQGNSA. The CDR3 sequence is 14 residues long. The ends were cut back, 6 bases at V and 8 bases at J, with 17 bases in the middle. In DNA form, the CDR3 reads TGTGCCAGCAGGTTACTAGCCGGTAGCGATGAGCAGTTCTTC. This codes for CASRLLAGSDEQFF.

Comments on this clonotype: This clone may be a read error of a much larger clone one base away. V is TRBV11-2 and J is TRBJ2-3; TRBD2 might be the D (5 bases). Germline V gene sequence: CDR1 SGHAT, CDR2 FQNNGV. The V gene lost 3 bases and the J gene lost 4 bases, with 14 bases spanning the gap. The CDR3 has 15 residues. CDR3 residues: CASSFGGSRSDTQYF. CDR3 bases: TGTGCCAGCAGCTTCGGTGGGAGTAGATCAGATACGCAGTATTTT.

The J gene is TRBJ1-4, the V gene TRBV2; 7 bases agree with TRBD1. Germline loops: CDR1 SNHLY, CDR2 FYNNEI. This CDR3 spans 14 amino acids. Trimming removed 5 bases from V and 7 bases from J; junction bases left unmatched: 7. CDR3 DNA: TGTGCCAGCAGTAAAACAGGGGTGGGTGAAAAACTGTTTTTT. It codes for CASSKTGVGEKLFF.

This clonotype appeared a few times. The chain combines TRBV5-1 with TRBJ1-6; D remains unclear. Germline V lookup: CDR1 SGHRS, CDR2 YFSETQ. The germline V and J ends were trimmed by 4 bases and 14 bases, with 16 bases remaining between them. There are 13 residues in the CDR3. DNA of the CDR3: TGCGCCAGCAGCCCACCAGATAGCGAATCCCTCCACTTT. Translation gives CASSPPDSESLHF.

This clonotype has only one observation. The DNA for the CDR3 is TGCGCCAGCAGCCAAGGGACGGACGGAGCTAACTATGGCTACACCTTC. It translates to CASSQGTDGANYGYTF. The chain links TRBV4-3 to TRBJ1-2, with D uncertain. Trimming cost V 1 base and J 0 bases, with 12 bases left between them. The CDR3 covers 16 residues. CDR1 is LGHNA and CDR2 is YSLEER in the germline V gene.

This chain uses TRBV12-3 or TRBV12-4 with TRBJ2-3; 13 positions match TRBD2. V lost 6 bases to trimming and J lost 0 bases; unmatched junction nucleotides: 9. This CDR3 region has 18 residues. The CDR3 region is CASRPTSGGASSTDTQYF. The CDR3 coding sequence is TGTGCCAGCAGGCCTACTAGCGGGGGGGCTTCTAGCACAGATACGCAGTATTTT.